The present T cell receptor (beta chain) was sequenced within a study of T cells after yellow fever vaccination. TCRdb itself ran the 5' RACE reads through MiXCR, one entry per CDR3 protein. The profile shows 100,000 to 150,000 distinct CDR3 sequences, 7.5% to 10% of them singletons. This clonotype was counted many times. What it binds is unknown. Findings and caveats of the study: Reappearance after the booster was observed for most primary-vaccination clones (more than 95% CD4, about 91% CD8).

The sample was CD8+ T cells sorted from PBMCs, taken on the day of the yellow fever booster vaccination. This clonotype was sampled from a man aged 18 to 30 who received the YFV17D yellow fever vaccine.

CDR3 in DNA: TGTGCCAGCAGCGTAAACACCGGGGAGCTGTTTTTT. Its translation: CASSVNTGELFF. V gene TRBV9 combines with J gene TRBJ2-2; no clear D. This CDR3 is 12 amino acids long. V was cut by 1 base and J by 2 bases, with 0 bases left in between. The germline gives CDR1 SGDLS, CDR2 YYNGEE. The whole variable domain, remainder taken from reference TRBV9 and TRBJ2-2, is DSGVTQTPKHLITATGQRVTLRCSPRSGDLSVYWYQQSLDQGLQFLIQYYNGEERAKGNILERFSAQQFPDLHSELNLSSLELGDSALYFCASSVNTGELFFGEGSRLTVL.